This T cell receptor (beta chain) comes out of a study of response to subunit inactivated influenza vaccine. General observations from the study: T cells newly recruited by each seasonal influenza vaccination are few, the authors suggested.

As concerns this clonotype: Its antigen remains unidentified.

Per the germline V gene, CDR1 is MNHEY and CDR2 is SVGAGI. This CDR3 comprises 11 residues. Trimming pared 2 bases from V and 4 bases from J, leaving 2 bases between. MiXCR was run by TCRdb on the RT-PCR reads, yielding one entry per CDR3 protein. The data contain 600,000 to 850,000 distinct CDR3 sequences, around 15% of them singletons. The sequence was obtained from a man aged 50-60 years who received an inactivated influenza vaccine. The chain employs TRBV6-5 and TRBJ1-1; D is unclear. Sequencing was performed on PBMCs from blood, taken 14 days before vaccination. CDR3 in DNA: TGTGCCAGCAGTTACGCCACTGAAGCTTTCTTT. Translation: CASSYATEAFF.